This section outlines one T cell receptor (beta chain) sequence together with its context. Antigen: not known. Template switching appended UMIs that held a 6-nucleotide sample barcode. TCRdb re-called the 5' RACE reads, yielding one record per CDR3 amino acid sequence without DNA. Its table lists 160,000 or so distinct CDR3 sequences. The CDR3 consists of 13 residues. Germline V CDR1 and CDR2: DFQATT, SNEGSKA (reference sequence). Blood was collected, roughly 2.5 ml per donor. The data were obtained in a study of monozygotic twins with inflammatory bowel disease. Whole-study results and caveats: Compared with healthy twins, IBD patients shared fewer clonotypes with others, especially with disease activity.

This chain joins TRBV20-1 and TRBJ2-3; TCRdb reports TRBD1, a call that lacks DNA to check it against. Sequencing was performed on blood. This clonotype was obtained from a human donor with ulcerative colitis or Crohn's disease, or a healthy co-twin of an affected twin (not recorded which). The CDR3 spells CSAGPPGTDTQYF.